A single T cell receptor (beta chain) is shown here with its context. The sample belongs to a study of blood T cell repertoires in COVID-19. Study summary: The study drew acute and convalescent COVID-19 samples from the United States, Italy and Spain. The cDNA or gDNA used as material had been derived from T cells, B-cell-depleted T cells, or PBMCs.

Germline values: CDR1 GTSNPN, CDR2 SVGIG (reference sequence). This CDR3 has 13 residues. The V gene lost 2 bases and the J gene lost 12 bases, with 19 bases spanning the gap. Per the original methods: Reference gene primer amplification in the assay estimated nucleated cell counts. Clones were read by immunoSEQ multiplex PCR, and TCRdb kept only the in-frame ones, dropping some. V and J calls and clone size follow that table, whereas D and trimming were derived from the DNA. This table holds over 100,000 clones, roughly 89% found once. Material: peripheral blood. This TCR derives from a man between 60 and 75 years old with COVID-19, enrolled during active disease. This sequence joins TRBV30 and TRBJ1-1; no definite D call. CDR3 protein: CAWSLPVYPSTFF. The CDR3 DNA reads TGTGCCTGGAGTCTGCCAGTTTATCCCAGTACTTTCTTT.